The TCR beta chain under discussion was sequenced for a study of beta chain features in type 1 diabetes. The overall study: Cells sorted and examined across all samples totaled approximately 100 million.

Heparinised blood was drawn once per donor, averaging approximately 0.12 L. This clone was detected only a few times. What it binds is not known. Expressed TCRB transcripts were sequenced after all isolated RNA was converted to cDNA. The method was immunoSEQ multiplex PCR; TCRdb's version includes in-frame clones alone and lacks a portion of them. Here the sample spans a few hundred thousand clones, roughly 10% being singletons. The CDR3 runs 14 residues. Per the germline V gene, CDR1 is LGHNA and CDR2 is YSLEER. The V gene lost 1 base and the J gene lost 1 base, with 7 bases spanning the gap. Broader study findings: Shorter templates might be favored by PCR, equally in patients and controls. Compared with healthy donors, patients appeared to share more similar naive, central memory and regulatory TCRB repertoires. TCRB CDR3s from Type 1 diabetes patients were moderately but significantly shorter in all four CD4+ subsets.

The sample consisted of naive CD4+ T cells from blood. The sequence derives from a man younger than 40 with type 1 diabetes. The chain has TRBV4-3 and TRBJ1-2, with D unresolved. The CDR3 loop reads CASSQGANNYGYTF. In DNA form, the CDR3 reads TGCGCCAGCAGCCAAGGGGCGAATAACTATGGCTACACCTTC.